This section outlines one T cell receptor (beta chain) sequence together with its context. The data were obtained in a study of blood T cell repertoires in COVID-19. Only in-frame clones appear in the TCRdb table, and some are missing; sequencing was by immunoSEQ multiplex PCR. Of about 190,000 clones in the sample, approximately 84% were seen once. Germline CDR1 is ENHRY and CDR2 is SYGVKD. The V end lost 2 bases, the J end lost 6 bases, and 10 bases lay between the germline ends. This CDR3 spans 13 amino acids. The material sequenced was PBMCs or T cells enriched from blood (not recorded which). The clonotype comes from a woman aged 25 to 39 who had recovered from COVID-19. V and J are TRBV10-3 and TRBJ1-2, with D tentatively TRBD1 (5 bases). In nucleotides, the CDR3 is TGTGCCATCAGTGAGCAGGGAGGGAATGGCTACACCTTC. Residues: CAISEQGGNGYTF.